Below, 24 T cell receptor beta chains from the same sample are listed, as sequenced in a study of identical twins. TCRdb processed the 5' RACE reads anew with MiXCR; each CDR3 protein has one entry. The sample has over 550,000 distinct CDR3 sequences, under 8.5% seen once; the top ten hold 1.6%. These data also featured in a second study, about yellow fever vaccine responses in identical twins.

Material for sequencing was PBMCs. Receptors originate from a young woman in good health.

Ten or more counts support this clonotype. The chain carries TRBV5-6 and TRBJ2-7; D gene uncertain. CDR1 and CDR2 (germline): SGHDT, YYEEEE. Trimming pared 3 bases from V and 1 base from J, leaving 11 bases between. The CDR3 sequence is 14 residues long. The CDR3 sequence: CASSSAGVSYEQYF. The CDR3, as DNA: TGTGCCAGCAGCTCCGCCGGAGTTTCCTACGAGCAGTACTTC.

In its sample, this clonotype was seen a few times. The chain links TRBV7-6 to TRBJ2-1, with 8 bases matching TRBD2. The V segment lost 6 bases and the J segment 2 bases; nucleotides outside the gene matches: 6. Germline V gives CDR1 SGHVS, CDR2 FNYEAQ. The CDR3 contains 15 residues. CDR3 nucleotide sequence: TGTGCCAGCAGGCTTCTAGCGGGCCCCTACAATGAGCAGTTCTTC. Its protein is CASRLLAGPYNEQFF.

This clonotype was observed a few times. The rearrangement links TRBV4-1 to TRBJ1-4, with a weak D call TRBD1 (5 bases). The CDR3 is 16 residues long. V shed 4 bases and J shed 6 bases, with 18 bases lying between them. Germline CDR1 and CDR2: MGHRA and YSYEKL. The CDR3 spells CASSPFAQAIHEKLFF. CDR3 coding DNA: TGCGCCAGCAGCCCTTTTGCACAGGCCATTCATGAAAAACTGTTTTTT.

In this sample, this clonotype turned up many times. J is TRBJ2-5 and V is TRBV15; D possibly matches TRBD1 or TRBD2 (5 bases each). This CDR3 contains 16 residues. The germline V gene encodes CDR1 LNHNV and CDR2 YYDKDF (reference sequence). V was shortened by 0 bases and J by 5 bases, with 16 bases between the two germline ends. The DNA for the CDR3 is TGTGCCACCAGCAGAGATGCTAGCACAGGCGGGGAGACCCAGTACTTC. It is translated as CATSRDASTGGETQYF.

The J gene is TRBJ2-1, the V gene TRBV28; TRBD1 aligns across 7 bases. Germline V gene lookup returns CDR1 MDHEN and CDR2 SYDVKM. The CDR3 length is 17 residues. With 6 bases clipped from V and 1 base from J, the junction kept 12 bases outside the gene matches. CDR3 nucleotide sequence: TGTGCCAGCAGACCTCGGACAGGTTCAAGTTCCTACAATGAGCAGTTCTTC. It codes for CASRPRTGSSSYNEQFF.

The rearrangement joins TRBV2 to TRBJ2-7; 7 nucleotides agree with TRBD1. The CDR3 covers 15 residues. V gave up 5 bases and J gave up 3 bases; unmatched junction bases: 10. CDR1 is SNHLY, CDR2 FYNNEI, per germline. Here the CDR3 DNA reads TGTGCCAGCAGTTTTGACAGGGACCTGAGCTACGAGCAGTACGTC. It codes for CASSFDRDLSYEQYV.

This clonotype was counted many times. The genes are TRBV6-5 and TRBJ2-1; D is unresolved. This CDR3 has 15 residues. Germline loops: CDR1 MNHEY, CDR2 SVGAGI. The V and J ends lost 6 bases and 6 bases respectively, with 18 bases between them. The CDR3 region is CASSYPSALINEQFF. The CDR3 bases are TGTGCCAGCAGCTACCCCTCGGCACTGATCAATGAGCAGTTCTTC.

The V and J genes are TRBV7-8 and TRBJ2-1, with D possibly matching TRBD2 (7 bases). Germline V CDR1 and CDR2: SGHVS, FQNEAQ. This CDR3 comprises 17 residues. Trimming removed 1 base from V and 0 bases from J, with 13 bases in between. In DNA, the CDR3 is TGTGCCAGCAGCTTAGGAGGGGGGGCCAGCTCCTACAATGAGCAGTTCTTC. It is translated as CASSLGGGASSYNEQFF.

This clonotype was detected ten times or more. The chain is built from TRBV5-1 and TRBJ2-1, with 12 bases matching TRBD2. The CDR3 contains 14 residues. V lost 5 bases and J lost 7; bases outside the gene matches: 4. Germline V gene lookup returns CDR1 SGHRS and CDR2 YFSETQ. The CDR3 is CASRLAGGRNEQFF. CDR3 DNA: TGCGCCAGCAGACTAGCGGGAGGTAGAAATGAGCAGTTCTTC.

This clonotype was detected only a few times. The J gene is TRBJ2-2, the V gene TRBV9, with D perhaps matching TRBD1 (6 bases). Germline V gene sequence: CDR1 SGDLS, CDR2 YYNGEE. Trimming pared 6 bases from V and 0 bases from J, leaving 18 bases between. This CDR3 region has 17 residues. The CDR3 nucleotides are TGTGCCAGCACTGACGGGCCAGGGGCGACGAACACCGGGGAGCTGTTTTTT. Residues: CASTDGPGATNTGELFF.

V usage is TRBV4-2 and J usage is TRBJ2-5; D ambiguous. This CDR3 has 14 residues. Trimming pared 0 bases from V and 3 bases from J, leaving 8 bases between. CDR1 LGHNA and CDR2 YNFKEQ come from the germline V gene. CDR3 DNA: TGTGCCAGCAGCCAAGATCTTCGGAAAGAGACCCAGTACTTC. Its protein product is CASSQDLRKETQYF.

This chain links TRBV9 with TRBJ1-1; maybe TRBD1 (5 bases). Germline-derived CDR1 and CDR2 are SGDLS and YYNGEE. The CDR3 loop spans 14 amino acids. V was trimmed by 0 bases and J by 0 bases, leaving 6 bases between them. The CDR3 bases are TGTGCCAGCAGCGTAGCGGGGGTGAACACTGAAGCTTTCTTT. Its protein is CASSVAGVNTEAFF.

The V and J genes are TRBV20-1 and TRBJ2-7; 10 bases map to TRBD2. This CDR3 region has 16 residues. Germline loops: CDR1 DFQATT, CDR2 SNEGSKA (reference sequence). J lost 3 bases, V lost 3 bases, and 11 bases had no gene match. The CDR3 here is CSASVRRLAGVYEQYF. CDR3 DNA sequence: TGCAGTGCTAGTGTTCGACGCCTAGCGGGAGTCTACGAGCAGTACTTC.

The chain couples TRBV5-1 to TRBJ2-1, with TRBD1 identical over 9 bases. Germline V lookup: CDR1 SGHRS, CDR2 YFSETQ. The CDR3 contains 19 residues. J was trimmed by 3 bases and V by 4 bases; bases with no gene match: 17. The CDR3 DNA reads TGCGCCAGCAGCCTGACAGGGGGGTTGACGGGATCCCTCTACAATGAGCAGTTCTTC. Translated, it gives CASSLTGGLTGSLYNEQFF.

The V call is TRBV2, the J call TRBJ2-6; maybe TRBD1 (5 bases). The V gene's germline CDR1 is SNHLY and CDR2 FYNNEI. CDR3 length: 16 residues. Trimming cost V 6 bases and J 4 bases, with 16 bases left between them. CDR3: CASRKQESLGANVLTF. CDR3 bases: TGTGCCAGCAGGAAACAGGAATCCTTGGGGGCCAACGTCCTGACTTTC.

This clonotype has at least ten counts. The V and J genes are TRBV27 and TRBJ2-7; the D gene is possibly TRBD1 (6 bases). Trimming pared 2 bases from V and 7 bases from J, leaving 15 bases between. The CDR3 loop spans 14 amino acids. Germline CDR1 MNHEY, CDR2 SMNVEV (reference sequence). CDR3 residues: CASSLIVGGREQYF. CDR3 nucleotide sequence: TGTGCCAGCAGTTTAATTGTAGGGGGACGGGAGCAGTACTTC.

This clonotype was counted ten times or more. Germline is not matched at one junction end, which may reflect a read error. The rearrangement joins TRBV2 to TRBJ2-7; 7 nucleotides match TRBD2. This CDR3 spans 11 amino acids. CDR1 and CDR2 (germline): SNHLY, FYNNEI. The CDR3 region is CASSGAYEQYF. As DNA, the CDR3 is TGCGCCAGCAGCGGGGCCTACGAGCAGTACTTC. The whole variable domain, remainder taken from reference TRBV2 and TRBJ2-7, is EPEVTQTPSHQVTQMGQEVILRCVPISNHLYFYWYRQILGQKVEFLVSFYNNEISEKSEIFDDQFSVERPDGSNFTLKIRSTKLEDSAMYFCASSGAYEQYFGPGTRLTVT.

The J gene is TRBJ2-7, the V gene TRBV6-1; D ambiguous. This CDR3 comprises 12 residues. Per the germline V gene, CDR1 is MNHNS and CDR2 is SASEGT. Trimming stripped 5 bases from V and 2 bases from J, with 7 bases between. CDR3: CASSQDTYEQYV. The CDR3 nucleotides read TGTGCCAGCAGTCAAGACACCTACGAGCAGTACGTC.

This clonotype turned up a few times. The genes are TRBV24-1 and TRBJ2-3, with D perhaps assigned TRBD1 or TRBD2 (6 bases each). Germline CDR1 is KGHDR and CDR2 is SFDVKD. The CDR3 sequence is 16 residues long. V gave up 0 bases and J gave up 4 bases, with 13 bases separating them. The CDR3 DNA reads TGTGCCACCAGTGATTTGCAAGCTAGGGGGGCAGATACGCAGTATTTT. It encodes CATSDLQARGADTQYF.

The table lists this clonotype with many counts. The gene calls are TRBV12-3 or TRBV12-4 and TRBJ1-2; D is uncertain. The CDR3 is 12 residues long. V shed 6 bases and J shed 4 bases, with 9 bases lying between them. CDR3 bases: TGTGCCAGCAGCGAAACCGGCTATGGCTACACCTTC. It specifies CASSETGYGYTF.

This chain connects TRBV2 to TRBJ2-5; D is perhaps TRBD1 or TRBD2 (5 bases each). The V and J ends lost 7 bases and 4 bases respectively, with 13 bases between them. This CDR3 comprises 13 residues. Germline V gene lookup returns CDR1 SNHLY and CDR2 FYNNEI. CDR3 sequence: CASTGTDGETQYF. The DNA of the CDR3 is TGTGCCAGCACCGGGACCGATGGAGAGACCCAGTACTTC.

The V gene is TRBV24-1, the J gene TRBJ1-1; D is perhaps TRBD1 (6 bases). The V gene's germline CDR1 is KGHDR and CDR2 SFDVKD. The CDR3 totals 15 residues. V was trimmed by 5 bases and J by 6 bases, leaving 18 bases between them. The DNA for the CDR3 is TGTGCCACCAGTGCCCCATTCGGGGGCATGGCTGAAGCTTTCTTT. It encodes CATSAPFGGMAEAFF.

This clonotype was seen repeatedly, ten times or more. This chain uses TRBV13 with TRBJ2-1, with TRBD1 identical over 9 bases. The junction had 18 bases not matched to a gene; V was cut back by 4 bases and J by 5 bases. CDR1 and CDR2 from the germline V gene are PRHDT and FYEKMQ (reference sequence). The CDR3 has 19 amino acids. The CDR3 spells CASSSGGTGKGQFNNEQFF. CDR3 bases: TGTGCCAGCAGCTCAGGGGGGACAGGGAAGGGACAGTTCAACAATGAGCAGTTCTTC.

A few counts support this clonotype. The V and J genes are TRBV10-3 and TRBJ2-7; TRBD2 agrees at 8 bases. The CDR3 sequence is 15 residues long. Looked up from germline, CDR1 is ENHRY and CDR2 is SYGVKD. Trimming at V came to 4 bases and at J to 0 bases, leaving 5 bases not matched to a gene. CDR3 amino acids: CAISGGGGTSYEQYV. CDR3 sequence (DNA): TGTGCCATCAGTGGCGGCGGGGGGACCTCCTACGAGCAGTACGTC.